Listed below are T cell receptor beta chains from one sample, sequenced in a study of T cells after somatic rescue of genetic block. Profiled with immunoSEQ multiplex PCR; TCRdb holds only in-frame clones, not every one. The sample consists of 110,000 or so clones, about 89% of them appearing once. Source material: peripheral blood mononuclear cells (PBMCs). These receptors came from a woman aged 18 to 35. CDR3s include the opening cysteine and the closing phenylalanine or tryptophan. The D gene is left open where the match is weak. For some rows the clone size is stated as once, few or many, or as a class when expanded; others skip it.

J: TRBJ1-3; D: -; size: -; V: TRBV7-8; CDR3: CASSLFSGPSGNTIYF; DNA: TGTGCCAGCAGCTTATTTTCGGGGCCCTCTGGAAACACCATATATTTT
J: TRBJ2-5; D: -; size: -; V: TRBV4-1; CDR3: CASSPFGGGRETQYF; DNA: TGCGCCAGCAGCCCGTTCGGAGGGGGCAGGGAGACCCAGTACTTC
J: TRBJ2-2; D: -; size: -; V: TRBV11-3; CDR3: CASSFWQGDTGELFF; DNA: TGTGCCAGCAGCTTTTGGCAGGGTGACACCGGGGAGCTGTTTTTT
J: TRBJ1-5; D: -; size: -; V: TRBV27; CDR3: CASSSGPLLVGNQPQHF; DNA: TGTGCCAGCAGTTCGGGACCTCTACTCGTGGGCAATCAGCCCCAGCATTTT
J: TRBJ2-7; D: -; size: -; V: TRBV5-1; CDR3: CASSTLSSGWGSYEQYF; DNA: TGCGCCAGCAGCACCCTCTCTTCAGGGTGGGGGTCCTACGAGCAGTACTTC
J: TRBJ2-7; D: TRBD2; size: -; V: TRBV11-3; CDR3: CASSLGGGYEQYF; DNA: TGTGCCAGCAGCTTAGGGGGGGGCTACGAGCAGTACTTC
J: TRBJ1-1; D: -; size: -; V: TRBV9; CDR3: CASRGGNTEAFF; DNA: TGTGCCAGCAGGGGCGGGAACACTGAAGCTTTCTTT
J: TRBJ2-7; D: -; size: -; V: TRBV9; CDR3: CASSESGAQSHEQYF; DNA: TGTGCCAGCAGCGAGTCAGGGGCTCAATCACACGAGCAGTACTTC
J: TRBJ2-5; D: -; size: -; V: TRBV5-1; CDR3: CASSFLVRETQYF; DNA: TGCGCCAGCAGCTTCTTGGTTAGAGAGACCCAGTACTTC
J: TRBJ2-1; D: TRBD1; size: -; V: TRBV7-8; CDR3: CASSLRTGGTSYNEQFF; DNA: TGTGCCAGCAGCCTTCGGACAGGGGGCACGTCCTACAATGAGCAGTTCTTC
J: TRBJ2-2; D: -; size: -; V: TRBV11-1; CDR3: CASSLWRENTGELFF; DNA: TGTGCCAGCAGCTTGTGGCGGGAAAACACCGGGGAGCTGTTTTTT
J: TRBJ1-2; D: TRBD1; size: -; V: TRBV19; CDR3: CASRPRGQTNYGYTF; DNA: TGTGCCAGTAGACCGAGGGGACAGACTAACTATGGCTACACCTTC
J: TRBJ2-2; D: -; size: -; V: TRBV9; CDR3: CASNQDPGRGTGELFF; DNA: TGTGCCAGCAACCAAGACCCGGGAAGGGGGACCGGGGAGCTGTTTTTT
J: TRBJ1-5; D: TRBD1; size: -; V: TRBV11-1; CDR3: CASSDTGTGGQPQHF; DNA: TGTGCCAGCAGCGATACCGGGACAGGGGGTCAGCCCCAGCATTTT
J: TRBJ2-2; D: -; size: -; V: TRBV27; CDR3: CASSLRGVTGELFF; DNA: TGTGCCAGCAGTCTCAGGGGGGTCACCGGGGAGCTGTTTTTT
J: TRBJ1-1; D: -; size: -; V: TRBV2; CDR3: CASSAGRNTEAFF; DNA: TGTGCCAGCAGCGCCGGACGAAACACTGAAGCTTTCTTT
J: TRBJ2-1; D: TRBD2; size: -; V: TRBV2; CDR3: CASSELAGVYNEQFF; DNA: TGTGCCAGCAGTGAACTAGCGGGGGTCTACAATGAGCAGTTCTTC
J: TRBJ2-3; D: -; size: -; V: TRBV19; CDR3: CASSPQERRISTDTQYF; DNA: TGTGCCAGTAGTCCCCAGGAGCGGCGGATTAGCACAGATACGCAGTATTTT
J: TRBJ1-6; D: -; size: -; V: TRBV5-4; CDR3: CASSFWGGSYNSPLHF; DNA: TGTGCCAGCAGCTTCTGGGGGGGCTCCTATAATTCACCCCTCCACTTT
J: TRBJ2-1; D: TRBD2; size: -; V: TRBV5-1; CDR3: CASSYGTSGGTYNEQFF; DNA: TGCGCCAGCAGCTACGGGACTAGCGGGGGGACCTACAATGAGCAGTTCTTC
J: TRBJ2-1; D: TRBD2; size: -; V: TRBV7-2; CDR3: CATGGGPSNEQFF; DNA: TGTGCCACCGGGGGGGGCCCAAGCAATGAGCAGTTCTTC
J: TRBJ1-4; D: -; size: -; V: TRBV6-5; CDR3: CASSYGGEEKLFF; DNA: TGTGCCAGCAGTTACGGGGGGGAGGAAAAACTGTTTTTT
J: TRBJ2-6; D: -; size: -; V: TRBV5-5; CDR3: CASSLLTGSGANVLTF; DNA: TGTGCCAGCAGCTTACTGACAGGCTCTGGGGCCAACGTCCTGACTTTC
J: TRBJ2-2; D: TRBD1; size: -; V: TRBV9; CDR3: CASSVAGGQGAAPDTGELFF; DNA: TGTGCCAGCAGCGTAGCTGGGGGACAGGGGGCGGCACCTGACACCGGGGAGCTGTTTTTT
J: TRBJ2-7; D: -; size: -; V: TRBV21-1; CDR3: CASSNRDRGNEQYF; DNA: TGTGCCAGCAGCAACCGGGACAGGGGGAACGAGCAGTACTTC
J: TRBJ2-6; D: -; size: few; V: TRBV30; CDR3: CAWSVSGAPGANVLTF; DNA: TGTGCCTGGAGTGTCTCCGGGGCTCCTGGGGCCAACGTCCTGACTTTC
J: TRBJ2-5; D: -; size: -; V: TRBV9; CDR3: CASSPRGRYQETQYF; DNA: TGTGCCAGCAGCCCCCGGGGCCGGTACCAAGAGACCCAGTACTTC
J: TRBJ2-7; D: TRBD2; size: -; V: TRBV4-2; CDR3: CASSQDPPGGTPYEQYF; DNA: TGTGCCAGCAGCCAAGACCCCCCCGGGGGGACCCCCTACGAGCAGTACTTC
J: TRBJ1-5; D: -; size: -; V: TRBV27; CDR3: CASSPGSSHQPQHF; DNA: TGTGCCAGCAGCCCCGGGTCCTCTCATCAGCCCCAGCATTTT
J: TRBJ2-1; D: -; size: -; V: TRBV5-8; CDR3: CASSGNLKSSYNEQFF; DNA: TGTGCCAGCAGCGGAAACCTTAAGAGCTCCTACAATGAGCAGTTCTTC
J: TRBJ2-1; D: -; size: -; V: TRBV4-1; CDR3: CASSQVDLVAYNEQFF; DNA: TGCGCCAGCAGCCAAGTGGACCTCGTGGCCTACAATGAGCAGTTCTTC
J: TRBJ2-7; D: -; size: once; V: TRBV11-3; CDR3: CASSLDLYEQYF; DNA: TGTGCCAGCAGCTTAGATCTCTACGAGCAGTACTTC
J: TRBJ2-7; D: -; size: -; V: TRBV19; CDR3: CASSISTNEQYF; DNA: TGTGCCAGTAGTATTTCCACGAACGAGCAGTACTTC
J: TRBJ1-2; D: -; size: -; V: TRBV4-2; CDR3: CASSLGGGNYGYTF; DNA: TGTGCCAGCAGCCTCGGCGGGGGGAACTATGGCTACACCTTC
J: TRBJ2-5; D: TRBD2; size: once; V: TRBV15; CDR3: CATSRDSGGAETQYF; DNA: TGTGCCACCAGCAGAGATAGCGGGGGGGCAGAGACCCAGTACTTC
J: TRBJ2-7; D: -; size: -; V: TRBV27; CDR3: CASSLSMEDYEQYF; DNA: TGTGCCAGCAGTTTATCGATGGAGGACTACGAGCAGTACTTC
J: TRBJ2-3; D: TRBD2; size: -; V: TRBV5-1; CDR3: CASSVLAVTSTDTQYF; DNA: TGCGCCAGCAGCGTACTAGCGGTGACTAGCACAGATACGCAGTATTTT
J: TRBJ1-1; D: -; size: -; V: TRBV6-5; CDR3: CASSYSLTPNTEAFF; DNA: TGTGCCAGCAGTTACTCCTTGACCCCGAACACTGAAGCTTTCTTT
J: TRBJ2-5; D: TRBD1; size: -; V: TRBV5-4; CDR3: CASSFFQTGGAKTQYF; DNA: TGTGCCAGCAGCTTCTTCCAGACAGGGGGCGCAAAGACCCAGTACTTC
J: TRBJ2-7; D: -; size: -; V: TRBV27; CDR3: CANLFPGQTRTSYEQYF; DNA: TGTGCCAACCTCTTTCCCGGGCAGACTAGAACCTCCTACGAGCAGTACTTC
J: TRBJ2-2; D: -; size: -; V: TRBV2; CDR3: CASSGSGRDNTGELFF; DNA: TGTGCCAGCAGTGGGTCGGGACGGGATAACACCGGGGAGCTGTTTTTT
J: TRBJ1-4; D: TRBD1; size: -; V: TRBV4-2; CDR3: CASSQAGGGFTNEKLFF; DNA: TGTGCCAGCAGCCAAGCAGGGGGGGGGTTCACTAATGAAAAACTGTTTTTT
J: TRBJ2-1; D: TRBD2; size: -; V: TRBV4-2; CDR3: CASSQPSGGVRYNEQFF; DNA: TGTGCCAGCAGCCAACCTAGCGGGGGGGTGCGCTACAATGAGCAGTTCTTC
J: TRBJ1-5; D: -; size: -; V: TRBV5-6; CDR3: CASSLDEGNQPQHF; DNA: TGTGCCAGCAGCTTGGATGAGGGCAATCAGCCCCAGCATTTT
J: TRBJ1-3; D: -; size: -; V: TRBV28; CDR3: CASRWGRGSGNTIYF; DNA: TGTGCCAGCAGGTGGGGCAGGGGCTCTGGAAACACCATATATTTT
J: TRBJ2-3; D: TRBD1; size: -; V: TRBV4-3; CDR3: CASSQDSAGGVDTQYF; DNA: TGCGCCAGCAGCCAAGATTCGGCAGGGGGCGTGGATACGCAGTATTTT
J: TRBJ1-4; D: -; size: -; V: TRBV5-1; CDR3: CASRSRGGYNEKLFF; DNA: TGCGCCAGCAGGTCCCGAGGGGGGTACAATGAAAAACTGTTTTTT
J: TRBJ1-3; D: -; size: -; V: TRBV6-5; CDR3: CASSFSTRASGNTIYF; DNA: TGTGCCAGCAGTTTCTCGACAAGGGCCTCTGGAAACACCATATATTTT